These 28 T cell receptor beta chains share one sample of origin, sequenced in a study of shared T cell receptors in the human thymus. Clones were sequenced by immunoSEQ multiplex PCR, and TCRdb holds only the in-frame ones, with some missing. The data show 700,000 to 750,000 clones, approximately 85% seen once. This same sample was also part of a study on human thymus T cells.

Input material: thymocytes. Source of these receptors: a girl in the first two years of life with a congenital heart defect.

The V call is TRBV5-6, the J call TRBJ1-6, with D unresolved. V was cut by 0 bases and J by 0 bases, with 13 bases left in between. There are 18 residues in the CDR3. Per germline, CDR1 SGHDT and CDR2 YYEEEE. The CDR3 is CASSLGSPENSYNSPLHF. The CDR3 DNA reads as TGTGCCAGCAGCTTGGGTAGTCCGGAGAACTCCTATAATTCACCCCTCCACTTT.

CDR3 sequence reads: CASSPGEAQETQYF. CDR3 sequence (DNA): TGTGCCAGCAGCCCCGGGGAAGCCCAAGAGACCCAGTACTTC. The chain links TRBV5-4 to TRBJ2-5; TRBD2 is a possible D gene (5 bases). V lost 4 bases, J lost 1 base, and 11 bases lay in between. This CDR3 is built from 14 residues. Germline-derived CDR1 and CDR2 are SGHNT and YYREEE (reference sequence). The entire variable domain, with the rest obtained from reference TRBV5-4 and TRBJ2-5, is as follows: ETGVTQSPTHLIKTRGQQVTLRCSSQSGHNTVSWYQQALGQGPQFIFQYYREEENGRGNFPPRFSGLQFPNYSSELNVNALELDDSALYLCASSPGEAQETQYFGPGTRLLVL.

This chain connects TRBV7-2 to TRBJ1-5; the match to TRBD1 covers 7 bases. Per the germline V gene, CDR1 is SGHTA and CDR2 is FQGNSA. The V segment lost 1 base and the J segment 7 bases; nucleotides outside the gene matches: 4. The CDR3 has 14 residues. For the CDR3, the DNA is TGTGCCAGCAGCTTAGTCAGGGGGACGCAGCCCCAGCATTTT. This encodes CASSLVRGTQPQHF.

The J gene is TRBJ1-1, the V gene TRBV20-1, with TRBD1 matching 10 bases. The CDR3 contains 11 residues. Looked up from germline, CDR1 is DFQATT and CDR2 is SNEGSKA (reference sequence). The V gene end was trimmed by 6 bases and the J gene end by 7 bases; junction bases not matched to a gene: 2. CDR3 residues: CSAGQGDEAFF. CDR3 nucleotide sequence: TGCAGTGCCGGACAGGGGGATGAAGCTTTCTTT.

About this clone: The sample contains more than one DNA sequence encoding this CDR3. The CDR3 reads CSARERGYTF. For the CDR3, the DNA is TGCAGTGCTAGAGAGCGCGGCTACACCTTC. The chain has TRBV20-1 and TRBJ1-2; D gene unclear. Trimming removed 0 bases from V and 8 bases from J, with 4 bases in between. This CDR3 spans 10 amino acids. Germline V CDR1 and CDR2: DFQATT, SNEGSKA (reference sequence).

This clone was counted a few times. V gene TRBV28 combines with J gene TRBJ2-7, with TRBD2 matching 8 bases. Trimming at V came to 1 base and at J to 5 bases, leaving 13 bases not matched to a gene. CDR1 and CDR2 from the germline V gene are MDHEN and SYDVKM. The CDR3 sequence is 17 residues long. The CDR3 sequence is CASSLYTSGGRLDEQYF. CDR3 nucleotide sequence: TGTGCCAGCAGTTTATACACTAGCGGAGGAAGACTTGACGAGCAGTACTTC.

The rearrangement joins TRBV4-1 to TRBJ2-3, with 9 bases fitting TRBD2. The CDR3 extends over 20 amino acids. Germline values: CDR1 MGHRA, CDR2 YSYEKL. Trimming at V came to 4 bases and at J to 0 bases, leaving 17 bases not matched to a gene. The DNA of the CDR3 is TGCGCCAGCAGCCCCCCCACGGGAGCGGGGGGCCCCTCTAGCACAGATACGCAGTATTTT. As protein: CASSPPTGAGGPSSTDTQYF.

The rearrangement uses TRBV7-9 and TRBJ2-5, with D possibly TRBD2 on 5 matching bases. The last part of the DNA fits TRBJ2-7 better; the J call may be wrong. Germline V gene data show CDR1 as SEHNR and CDR2 as FQNEAQ (reference sequence). This CDR3 is 15 amino acids long. The CDR3 protein is CASSPTVRGNYEQYF. The CDR3 DNA sequence: TGTGCCAGCAGCCCGACGGTGAGAGGGAATTACGAGCAGTACTTC.

This chain joins TRBV19 and TRBJ1-1; 7 bases map to TRBD1. The CDR3 consists of 16 residues. With 0 bases clipped from V and 5 bases from J, the junction kept 9 bases outside the gene matches. Germline values: CDR1 LNHDA, CDR2 SQIVND (reference sequence). In nucleotides, the CDR3 is TGTGCCAGTAGTATAGATCAGGGGGGCTTAGGAACTGAAGCTTTCTTT. This sequence encodes CASSIDQGGLGTEAFF.

This clone was seen only once. This chain uses TRBV5-6 with TRBJ2-3; 8 positions agree with TRBD1. Germline CDR1 SGHDT, CDR2 YYEEEE. The ends lost 2 bases at V and 6 bases at J; junction bases unmatched: 8. The CDR3 has 15 amino acids. CDR3 nucleotides: TGTGCCAGCAGCTTCGACAGGGGTAATTGGGATACGCAGTATTTT. It is translated as CASSFDRGNWDTQYF.

The rearrangement links TRBV25-1 to TRBJ1-4, with D hard to call. This CDR3 has 15 residues. CDR1 is MGHDK and CDR2 is SYGVNS in the germline V gene. V lost 10 bases and J lost 0, with 15 bases in between. DNA for the CDR3: TGTGCCACAGGCACAGAAAATGCAACTAATGAAAAACTGTTTTTT. This codes for CATGTENATNEKLFF. Variable domain in full (rest from reference TRBV25-1 and TRBJ1-4): EADIYQTPRYLVIGTGKKITLECSQTMGHDKMYWYQQDPGMELHLIHYSYGVNSTEKGDLSSESTVSRIRTEHFPLTLESARPSHTSQYLCATGTENATNEKLFFGSGTQLSVL.

The sample holds one count of this clone. V gene TRBV9 combines with J gene TRBJ2-2; TRBD1 matches at 9 bases. Germline V gives CDR1 SGDLS, CDR2 YYNGEE. The trim removed 1 base at V and 5 bases at J, leaving 3 bases unmatched. The CDR3 is 15 residues long. CDR3 sequence reads: CASSVLGQGTGELFF. The CDR3 DNA is TGTGCCAGCAGCGTACTAGGACAGGGGACCGGGGAGCTGTTTTTT.

About this clone itself: Other DNA sequences within the sample encode an identical CDR3. V is TRBV7-2 and J is TRBJ1-5; D is uncertain. The CDR3 runs 13 residues. Germline V gives CDR1 SGHTA, CDR2 FQGNSA. V dropped 1 base and J dropped 7 bases, with 8 bases sitting between them. The CDR3 protein is CASSLVGGQPQHF. The CDR3 nucleotides are TGTGCCAGCAGCTTAGTTGGTGGCCAGCCCCAGCATTTT.

The chain has TRBV30 and TRBJ1-6; D call uncertain. CDR1 is GTSNPN, CDR2 SVGIG, per germline (reference sequence). Trimming removed 0 bases from V and 4 bases from J, with 13 bases in between. The CDR3 runs 16 residues. CDR3 protein: CAWSVLRIFYNSPLHF. CDR3 sequence (DNA): TGTGCCTGGAGTGTTCTTAGAATTTTTTATAATTCACCCCTCCACTTT.

This clone appeared a few times. The chain links TRBV5-1 to TRBJ2-7; maybe TRBD1 (5 bases). Looked up from germline, CDR1 is SGHRS and CDR2 is YFSETQ. Trimming took 4 bases from V and 3 from J, leaving 26 bases between them. The CDR3 is 18 residues long. The CDR3 reads CASSPTSDKGIPYYEQYF. DNA for the CDR3: TGCGCCAGCAGCCCTACTTCCGATAAGGGGATCCCCTACTACGAGCAGTACTTC.

This sequence joins TRBV4-1 and TRBJ2-7; TRBD1 matches 8 bases. The V segment lost 0 bases and the J segment 3 bases; nucleotides outside the gene matches: 10. Germline values: CDR1 MGHRA, CDR2 YSYEKL. The CDR3 runs to 17 residues. The CDR3 DNA reads TGCGCCAGCAGCCAAGATCGGTCCCGGACAGGGCTCTACGAGCAGTACTTC. This encodes CASSQDRSRTGLYEQYF.

The chain carries TRBV9 and TRBJ2-1, with TRBD1 matching 7 bases. The germline gives CDR1 SGDLS, CDR2 YYNGEE. The V gene end was trimmed by 4 bases and the J gene end by 9 bases; junction bases not matched to a gene: 19. The length of the CDR3 is 17 residues. The CDR3 DNA sequence: TGTGCCAGCAGCCATACCGTCCCGGGACAGTTTTCCGGTGAGCAGTTCTTC. It translates to CASSHTVPGQFSGEQFF. Filled out from reference TRBV9 and TRBJ2-1, the complete variable domain reads DSGVTQTPKHLITATGQRVTLRCSPRSGDLSVYWYQQSLDQGLQFLIQYYNGEERAKGNILERFSAQQFPDLHSELNLSSLELGDSALYFCASSHTVPGQFSGEQFFGPGTRLTVL.

This clone was recorded once. The chain combines TRBV5-5 with TRBJ1-5; D is ambiguous. The CDR3 covers 18 residues. The germline V and J ends were trimmed by 1 base and 3 bases, with 20 bases remaining between them. Per the germline V gene, CDR1 is SGHKS and CDR2 is YYEKEE (reference sequence). The CDR3 loop is CASSLNSLAELINQPQHF. DNA of the CDR3: TGTGCCAGCAGCTTGAATAGTCTGGCGGAACTGATCAATCAGCCCCAGCATTTT.

The V and J genes are TRBV7-3 and TRBJ2-3; TRBD1 matches 8 bases. This CDR3 comprises 18 residues. The germline V gene has CDR1 SGHTA and CDR2 FQGTGA. Unmatched junction bases numbered 12, after V lost 4 bases and J lost 0 bases. CDR3 region: CASSSLKMTGVSTDTQYF. CDR3 DNA: TGTGCCAGCAGCTCACTCAAGATGACAGGGGTCAGCACAGATACGCAGTATTTT.

This chain uses TRBV4-1 with TRBJ1-4; 7 positions agree with TRBD1. This CDR3 has 15 amino acids. V shed 5 bases, J shed 6 bases, and the junction held 9 bases outside the gene matches. Germline V gene data show CDR1 as MGHRA and CDR2 as YSYEKL. Here the CDR3 DNA reads TGCGCCAGCAGCGCGGCGGGGACAGCTGATGAAAAACTGTTTTTT. Translation gives CASSAAGTADEKLFF.

The rearrangement uses TRBV5-6 and TRBJ1-2; tentatively, D is TRBD1 (5 bases). Germline CDR1 is SGHDT and CDR2 is YYEEEE. CDR3 length equals 15 residues. V shed 4 bases and J shed 2 bases, with 15 bases lying between them. The CDR3 loop reads CASSRAGQGNYGYTF. Here the CDR3 DNA reads TGTGCCAGCAGCCGAGCGGGGCAAGGGAACTATGGCTACACCTTC.

This rearrangement joins TRBV29-1 to TRBJ2-3; perhaps TRBD1 as D (7 bases). V dropped 5 bases and J dropped 6 bases, with 15 bases sitting between them. This CDR3 comprises 13 residues. Germline V lookup: CDR1 SQVTM, CDR2 ANQGSEA. The CDR3 DNA follows: TGCAGCGTTTGGGCAGGGGGGAAGGATACGCAGTATTTT. This encodes CSVWAGGKDTQYF.

This clone was counted a single time. The chain combines TRBV5-6 with TRBJ1-1, with TRBD1 identical over 7 bases. CDR3 length: 15 residues. Losses at the gene ends were 2 bases for V and 10 bases for J; bases not matched to a gene: 14. Germline V CDR1 and CDR2: SGHDT, YYEEEE. CDR3 in DNA: TGTGCCAGCAGCTTAGACAGGGAAGCCCTCCGGGGAGCTTTCTTT. This sequence encodes CASSLDREALRGAFF.

Notes on this clone: Germline is not matched at one junction end, which may reflect a read error. The J gene is TRBJ2-2, the V gene TRBV7-7, with 11 nucleotides matching TRBD2. The germline CDR1 and CDR2 sequences are SSHAT and FNYEAQ (reference sequence). The length of the CDR3 is 16 residues. In nucleotides, the CDR3 is TGTGCTAGCAGCGAAACTAGCGGGGGCAACACCGGGGAGCTGTTTTTT. Its protein product is CASSETSGGNTGELFF.

The chain is built from TRBV7-3 and TRBJ1-2; D is perhaps TRBD1 (5 bases). V was trimmed by 1 base and J by 2 bases, leaving 11 bases between them. The CDR3 contains 15 residues. In germline, CDR1 is SGHTA, CDR2 FQGTGA. The CDR3 DNA follows: TGTGCCAGCAGCTTAAAAGGGGTCAGGAACTATGGCTACACCTTC. It specifies CASSLKGVRNYGYTF.

This clone showed up just once. This rearrangement joins TRBV4-3 to TRBJ1-1; D is undetermined. The CDR3 length is 15 residues. Looked up from germline, CDR1 is LGHNA and CDR2 is YSLEER. V lost 0 bases, J lost 2 bases, and 10 bases lay in between. The CDR3 DNA is TGCGCCAGCAGCCAAGATCCGGGATCAAACACTGAAGCTTTCTTT. This translates into CASSQDPGSNTEAFF.

This clone has only a few counts. The chain couples TRBV28 to TRBJ1-5, with no clear D. The CDR3 is made up of 19 amino acids. Per germline, CDR1 MDHEN and CDR2 SYDVKM. Trimming took off 5 bases at V and 7 bases at J, with 30 bases between the two ends. The CDR3 sequence is CASSLALGGRIGVEQPQHF. In nucleotides, the CDR3 is TGTGCCAGCAGTCTGGCCCTAGGCGGTAGGATCGGGGTGGAGCAGCCCCAGCATTTT.

This clone appeared a few times. As the CDR3 is not closed by the conserved phenylalanine or tryptophan, this likely results from a read error. This chain uses TRBV20-1 with TRBJ1-2; tentative D call: TRBD1 (6 bases). There are 11 residues in the CDR3. Germline loops: CDR1 DFQATT, CDR2 SNEGSKA (reference sequence). The V end was cut by 5 bases, the J end by 4 bases, with 8 bases between. In DNA form, the CDR3 reads TGCAGTGCTCCGGACAGCTATGGCTACACCCTC. It is translated as CSAPDSYGYTL.